Sequencing of this TCR beta chain was carried out in a study of beta chain features in type 1 diabetes. Study-level findings and limits: In every one of the four CD4+ subsets, TCRB CDR3s were moderately but significantly shorter in Type 1 diabetes patients. Since sequencing was performed on cDNA, cells with high TCR expression could be over-represented.

Sequencing targeted expressed TCRB transcripts, as all isolated RNA had been reverse transcribed. Sequencing was performed with immunoSEQ multiplex PCR; in TCRdb, only in-frame clones are kept and a portion is missing. The repertoire has under 400,000 clones, 10% to 15% of them found once; the top ten carry over 0.008%. CDR1 is SGHDT, CDR2 YYEEEE, per germline. This CDR3 comprises 14 residues. The trim removed 4 bases at V and 4 bases at J, leaving 7 bases unmatched. A note on this clone: Antigen unknown.

Purity above 95% was achieved in all sorted populations. The clonotype comes from a woman aged 18-29 years with type 1 diabetes. The rearrangement uses TRBV5-6 and TRBJ2-7; 8 bases fit TRBD1. The sequencing input was naive CD4+ T cells from blood. The CDR3 bases are TGTGCCAGCAGCACGACAGGGGTAGTATACGAGCAGTACTTC. Its translation is CASSTTGVVYEQYF.